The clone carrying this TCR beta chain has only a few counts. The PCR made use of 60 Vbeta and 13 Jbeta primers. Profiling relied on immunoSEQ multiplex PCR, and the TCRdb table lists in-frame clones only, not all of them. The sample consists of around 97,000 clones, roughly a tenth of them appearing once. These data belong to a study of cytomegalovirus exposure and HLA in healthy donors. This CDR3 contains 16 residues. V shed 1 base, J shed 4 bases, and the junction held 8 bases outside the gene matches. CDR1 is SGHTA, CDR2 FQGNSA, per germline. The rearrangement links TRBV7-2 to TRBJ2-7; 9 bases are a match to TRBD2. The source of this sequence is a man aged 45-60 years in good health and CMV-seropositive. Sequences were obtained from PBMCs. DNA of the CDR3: TGTGCCAGCAGCTTAGTTCCTAGCGGGAATGATTACGAGCAGTACTTC. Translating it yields CASSLVPSGNDYEQYF.